Below are 26 T cell receptor beta chains sequenced from a single sample in a study of shared clonotypes between healthy human individuals (TCRdb year 2020). CD8 naive samples consisted of CD45RO-negative cells that were positively selected for CCR7, yielding a CD45RA+CCR7+ population without TemRA cells. Libraries came from the immunoSEQ multiplex PCR assay. In its TCRdb copy, this immuneACCESS table keeps in-frame sequences only and misses some clones. Where compared with another copy, unresolved V genes explain less than half of these, and the others have no known cause. The sample table contains about 550,000 clones; only one count was recorded for nearly 97% of them. Less than 0.13% of the sample belongs to the ten largest clones. Sequenced: naive CD8+ T cells sorted from blood. This specimen's cell subset or site label, per the study, means: CD45RA+CCR7+. These receptors were taken from a woman aged 25-40 years in good health.

Worth noting for this clone: Other nucleotide sequences in the sample specify the same CDR3. This rearrangement joins TRBV5-6 to TRBJ2-7, with 10 bases fitting TRBD2. V was pared by 2 bases and J by 2 bases, with 4 bases of the junction left unmatched. The CDR3 has 15 residues. Per germline, CDR1 SGHDT and CDR2 YYEEEE. CDR3 region: CASSLGLAGAYEQYF. CDR3 bases: TGTGCCAGCAGCTTAGGGCTAGCGGGAGCCTACGAGCAGTACTTC.

The chain links TRBV19 to TRBJ2-7; 7 bases align to TRBD2. V shed 5 bases, J shed 1 base, and the junction held 8 bases outside the gene matches. Germline CDR1 and CDR2: LNHDA and SQIVND (reference sequence). The CDR3 is 15 amino acids. The CDR3 protein is CASSLLAGMSYEQYF. CDR3 nucleotides: TGTGCCAGTAGTTTATTAGCGGGTATGTCCTACGAGCAGTACTTC.

This sequence joins TRBV11-2 and TRBJ2-7, with D perhaps being TRBD1 or TRBD2 (5 bases each). The germline V gene encodes CDR1 SGHAT and CDR2 FQNNGV. With 1 base removed from V and 7 bases from J, the gap between germline ends came to 17 bases. This CDR3 comprises 15 residues. CDR3: CASSLGPVAWGEQYF. The CDR3 coding sequence is TGTGCCAGCAGCTTAGGTCCGGTGGCTTGGGGGGAGCAGTACTTC.

This chain joins TRBV27 and TRBJ2-3; 7 nucleotides line up with TRBD1. Germline CDR1 reads MNHEY; CDR2 reads SMNVEV (reference sequence). CDR3 length: 14 residues. V trimming: 1 base; J trimming: 6 bases; junction bases outside the gene matches: 4. The CDR3 DNA sequence: TGTGCCAGCAGTTTATTAGGGGGCGCGGATACGCAGTATTTT. This gives the protein CASSLLGGADTQYF.

The V gene is TRBV27, the J gene TRBJ2-7; TRBD2 is a possible D gene (5 bases). Trimming shortened V by 1 base and J by 4 bases, and 14 bases separated the two germline ends. Germline V lookup: CDR1 MNHEY, CDR2 SMNVEV (reference sequence). This CDR3 has 15 residues. The CDR3 region has the DNA TGTGCCAGCAGTTTATATATTTCGGGAAAATACGAGCAGTACTTC. It is translated as CASSLYISGKYEQYF.

J is TRBJ2-1 and V is TRBV9; 7 bases are a match to TRBD2. V lost 4 bases and J lost 4; bases outside the gene matches: 8. Germline CDR1 SGDLS, CDR2 YYNGEE. This CDR3 spans 15 amino acids. Here the CDR3 reads CASSPLGGSYNEQFF. The CDR3 DNA sequence: TGTGCCAGCAGCCCCCTCGGCGGGAGTTACAATGAGCAGTTCTTC.

This sequence joins TRBV28 and TRBJ2-7; D unresolved. Looked up from germline, CDR1 is MDHEN and CDR2 is SYDVKM. Trimming removed 5 bases at V and 5 bases at J, with 16 bases between. This CDR3 has 14 amino acids. The CDR3 bases are TGTGCCAGCAGTGTGACTTCCAACCCCCACGAGCAGTACTTC. Translated, it gives CASSVTSNPHEQYF.

The V call is TRBV27, the J call TRBJ2-3; the match to TRBD1 covers 8 bases. The CDR3 has 16 residues. V was pared by 5 bases and J by 5 bases, with 12 bases of the junction left unmatched. Per the germline V gene, CDR1 is MNHEY and CDR2 is SMNVEV (reference sequence). The CDR3: CASSPSTGEVGDTQYF. CDR3 coding DNA: TGTGCCAGCAGTCCATCGACAGGGGAGGTTGGAGATACGCAGTATTTT.

The J gene is TRBJ2-7, the V gene TRBV7-6; 7 bases map to TRBD1. The CDR3 consists of 15 residues. V shed 5 bases, J shed 0 bases, and the junction held 7 bases outside the gene matches. Germline loops: CDR1 SGHVS, CDR2 FNYEAQ. CDR3 coding DNA: TGTGCCAGCAGCCCAGGGGGACCCAGCTCCTACGAGCAGTACTTC. It is translated as CASSPGGPSSYEQYF. Filled out from reference TRBV7-6 and TRBJ2-7, the complete variable domain reads GAGVSQSPRYKVTKRGQDVALRCDPISGHVSLYWYRQALGQGPEFLTYFNYEAQQDKSGLPNDRFSAERPEGSISTLTIQRTEQRDSAMYRCASSPGGPSSYEQYFGPGTRLTVT.

As concerns this clone: This specimen includes other DNA sequences encoding the same CDR3. The rearrangement joins TRBV29-1 to TRBJ1-1, with D perhaps matching TRBD1 (5 bases). Trimming pared 4 bases from V and 0 bases from J, leaving 9 bases between. This CDR3 has 13 residues. Germline V CDR1 and CDR2: SQVTM, ANQGSEA. CDR3 sequence (DNA): TGCAGCGTTGTAAGGGGAATGAACACTGAAGCTTTCTTT. The encoded protein is CSVVRGMNTEAFF. Using reference TRBV29-1 and TRBJ1-1 for the parts outside the CDR3, the full variable domain is SAVISQKPSRDICQRGTSLTIQCQVDSQVTMMFWYRQQPGQSLTLIATANQGSEATYESGFVIDKFPISRPNLTFSTLTVSNMSPEDSSIYLCSVVRGMNTEAFFGQGTRLTVV.

The rearrangement uses TRBV27 and TRBJ2-1, with 11 nucleotides matching TRBD2. Germline trimming cut 7 bases from V and 6 bases from J; bases unmatched to any gene: 11. This CDR3 contains 16 residues. Germline assignment: CDR1 MNHEY and CDR2 SMNVEV (reference sequence). CDR3 loop: CASTTSPGLAANEQFF. CDR3 bases: TGTGCCAGCACCACTTCCCCGGGACTAGCGGCCAATGAGCAGTTCTTC.

The chain links TRBV15 to TRBJ1-3; D may be TRBD1 (5 bases). There are 15 residues in the CDR3. V was pared by 8 bases and J by 0 bases, with 14 bases between. Germline lookup yields CDR1 LNHNV and CDR2 YYDKDF (reference sequence). The CDR3 DNA is TGTGCCACCTCTCCAGGGACTAACTCTGGAAACACCATATATTTT. Translation gives CATSPGTNSGNTIYF.

A remark on this clone: Other nucleotide sequences in the sample specify the same CDR3. V and J are TRBV28 and TRBJ2-7, with D hard to call. V was clipped by 9 bases and J by 3 bases, with 3 bases between them. This CDR3 spans 9 amino acids. Germline values: CDR1 MDHEN, CDR2 SYDVKM. The CDR3 loop is CASGYEQYF. The CDR3 DNA sequence: TGTGCCAGTGGCTACGAGCAGTACTTC.

The chain carries TRBV10-1 and TRBJ2-7, with D perhaps TRBD1 (6 bases). This CDR3 contains 14 residues. Per germline, CDR1 WNHNN and CDR2 SYGVQD (reference sequence). Trimming cost V 5 bases and J 5 bases, with 16 bases left between them. CDR3 region: CASSTQGRVDEQYF. Written as DNA, the CDR3 is TGCGCCAGCAGTACACAGGGTCGAGTCGACGAGCAGTACTTC.

The chain carries TRBV25-1 and TRBJ1-2; no clear D. The CDR3 has 10 amino acids. V shed 4 bases and J shed 6 bases, with 3 bases lying between them. Germline V lookup: CDR1 MGHDK, CDR2 SYGVNS. The CDR3 sequence: CASSADGYTF. In nucleotides, the CDR3 is TGTGCCAGCAGTGCGGATGGCTACACCTTC.

This sequence joins TRBV28 and TRBJ1-2; D is ambiguous. This CDR3 contains 12 residues. V dropped 0 bases and J dropped 2 bases, with 1 base sitting between them. Germline V gives CDR1 MDHEN, CDR2 SYDVKM. The CDR3 sequence: CASSLWNYGYTF. In DNA form, the CDR3 reads TGTGCCAGCAGTTTATGGAACTATGGCTACACCTTC.

The rearrangement joins TRBV5-6 to TRBJ2-5, with 10 positions matching TRBD2. CDR3 length: 14 residues. Trimming removed 1 base from V and 3 bases from J; junction bases left unmatched: 0. The germline gives CDR1 SGHDT, CDR2 YYEEEE. The CDR3 DNA is TGTGCCAGCAGCTTGACTAGCGGGGAAGAGACCCAGTACTTC. Amino acids: CASSLTSGEETQYF.

The rearrangement uses TRBV9 and TRBJ2-7, with 7 bases matching TRBD2. The germline gives CDR1 SGDLS, CDR2 YYNGEE. The CDR3 is 13 amino acids. J lost 7 bases, V lost 0 bases, and 4 bases had no gene match. This CDR3 reads CASSVVGAGEQYF. CDR3 bases: TGTGCCAGCAGCGTAGTCGGAGCGGGGGAGCAGTACTTC.

This clone occurred once. V is TRBV2 and J is TRBJ1-2; unclear D gene. CDR3 length: 10 amino acids. Trimming removed 4 bases at V and 13 bases at J, with 10 bases between. Germline assignment: CDR1 SNHLY and CDR2 FYNNEI. The CDR3 reads CASSVGVPTF. Here the CDR3 DNA reads TGTGCCAGCAGTGTTGGCGTTCCCACCTTC.

V gene TRBV27 combines with J gene TRBJ2-2, with 7 bases identical to TRBD2. The CDR3 length is 16 residues. Germline values: CDR1 MNHEY, CDR2 SMNVEV (reference sequence). The ends lost 6 bases at V and 2 bases at J; junction bases unmatched: 9. CDR3 coding DNA: TGTGCCAGCAGCGACCTAGCGGAACTAAACACCGGGGAGCTGTTTTTT. This translates into CASSDLAELNTGELFF.

CDR3: CASKGQGYEQYF. CDR3 nucleotide sequence: TGTGCCAGCAAGGGACAGGGCTACGAGCAGTACTTC. The chain is built from TRBV2 and TRBJ2-7; TRBD1 agrees at 9 bases. Germline V gene sequence: CDR1 SNHLY, CDR2 FYNNEI. This CDR3 spans 12 amino acids. The ends lost 7 bases at V and 3 bases at J; junction bases unmatched: 1.

This chain uses TRBV6-5 with TRBJ1-2, with D perhaps matching TRBD1 (5 bases). The CDR3 loop spans 12 amino acids. Trimming took off 5 bases at V and 7 bases at J, with 11 bases between the two ends. Germline V gene data show CDR1 as MNHEY and CDR2 as SVGAGI. The CDR3 nucleotides are TGTGCCAGCAGTAACCCAGGGTTTGGCTACACCTTC. Translating gives CASSNPGFGYTF.

The chain uses TRBV28 and TRBJ2-7; TRBD1 agrees at 8 bases. V dropped 7 bases and J dropped 2; count of bases not matched to a gene: 13. This CDR3 has 16 residues. The germline V gene has CDR1 MDHEN and CDR2 SYDVKM. The CDR3: CASTSGGGGPTYEQYF. DNA of the CDR3: TGTGCCAGCACCTCAGGGGGCGGTGGGCCCACCTACGAGCAGTACTTC.

The chain's CDR3 is CASNLGLTGELFF. The CDR3 bases are TGTGCCAGCAACCTGGGGCTCACCGGGGAGCTGTTTTTT. This rearrangement joins TRBV28 to TRBJ2-2, with a possible D match to TRBD1 (5 bases). V was shortened by 7 bases and J by 4 bases, with 10 bases between the two germline ends. The CDR3 covers 13 residues. From germline, CDR1 is MDHEN and CDR2 SYDVKM.

About this clone: Other DNA variants within this sample encode the same CDR3. CDR3 bases: TGTGCCTGGAGTCAGGGGGGGGGAGGTGTGTTTTACGAGCAGTACTTC. This encodes CAWSQGGGGVFYEQYF. The chain employs TRBV30 and TRBJ2-7, with D perhaps being TRBD1 or TRBD2 (7 bases each). The germline gives CDR1 GTSNPN, CDR2 SVGIG (reference sequence). CDR3 length: 16 amino acids. Trimming cost V 2 bases and J 4 bases, with 21 bases left between them.

Regarding this clone: Other DNA sequences in this sample translate to the same CDR3. The CDR3 DNA reads as TGTGCCAGTAGTATAGTGGCTAGCGGGACCTACGAGCAGTACTTC. Protein: CASSIVASGTYEQYF. The rearrangement uses TRBV19 and TRBJ2-7; 9 bases fit TRBD2. The CDR3 length is 15 residues. Germline V gene lookup returns CDR1 LNHDA and CDR2 SQIVND (reference sequence). J gave up 2 bases and V 1 base, and 3 bases lay outside the gene matches.